This entry describes one T cell receptor (beta chain). Its antigen is not identified. The source of the sample is a study of cytomegalovirus exposure and HLA in healthy donors. Study-level points and caveats: As a later analysis revealed, the rate of TCR association differed by HLA locus, with DRB1 most and HLA-C fewest.

The V gene's germline CDR1 is MNHEY and CDR2 SMNVEV (reference sequence). J was trimmed by 5 bases and V by 8 bases; bases with no gene match: 5. The CDR3 runs 14 residues. PCR used 60 Vbeta primers and 13 Jbeta primers. TCRdb keeps only in-frame clones here, not all; method: immunoSEQ multiplex PCR. The data show more than 20,000 clones, around 82% seen once. This sequence was found in a man aged 55 to 69 in good health and CMV-seronegative. V and J are TRBV27 and TRBJ2-5; the match to TRBD2 covers 13 bases. What was sequenced was PBMCs. CDR3 protein: CASWTSGSGETQYF. The CDR3 bases are TGTGCCAGCTGGACTAGCGGGAGTGGGGAGACCCAGTACTTC.